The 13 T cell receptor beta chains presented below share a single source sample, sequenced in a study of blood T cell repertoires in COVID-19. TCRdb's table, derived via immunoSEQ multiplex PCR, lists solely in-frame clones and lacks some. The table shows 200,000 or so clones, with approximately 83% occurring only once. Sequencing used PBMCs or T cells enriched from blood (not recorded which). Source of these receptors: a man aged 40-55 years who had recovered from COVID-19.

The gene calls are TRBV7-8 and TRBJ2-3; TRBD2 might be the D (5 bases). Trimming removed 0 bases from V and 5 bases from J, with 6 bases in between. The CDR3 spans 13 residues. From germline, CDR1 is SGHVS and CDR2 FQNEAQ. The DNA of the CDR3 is TGTGCCAGCAGCTTAGCCGGGGAAGATACGCAGTATTTT. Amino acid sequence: CASSLAGEDTQYF.

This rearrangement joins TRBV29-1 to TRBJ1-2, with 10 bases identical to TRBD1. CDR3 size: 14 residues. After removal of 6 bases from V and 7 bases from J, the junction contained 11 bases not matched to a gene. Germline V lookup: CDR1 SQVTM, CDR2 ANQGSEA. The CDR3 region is CSVVMTGGLSGYTF. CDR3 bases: TGCAGCGTCGTGATGACAGGGGGCTTAAGTGGCTACACCTTC.

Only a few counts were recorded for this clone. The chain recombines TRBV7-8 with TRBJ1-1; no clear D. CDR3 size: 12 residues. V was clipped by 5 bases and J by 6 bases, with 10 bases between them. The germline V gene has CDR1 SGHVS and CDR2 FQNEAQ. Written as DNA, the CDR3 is TGTGCCAGCAGCCCCCTACTCGCTGAAGCTTTCTTT. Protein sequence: CASSPLLAEAFF.

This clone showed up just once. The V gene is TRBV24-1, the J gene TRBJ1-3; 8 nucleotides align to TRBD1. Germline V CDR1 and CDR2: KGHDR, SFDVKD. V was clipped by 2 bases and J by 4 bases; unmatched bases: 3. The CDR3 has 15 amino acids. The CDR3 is CATSDSRTGGNTIYF. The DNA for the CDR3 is TGTGCCACCAGTGATTCCCGGACAGGGGGAAACACCATATATTTT.

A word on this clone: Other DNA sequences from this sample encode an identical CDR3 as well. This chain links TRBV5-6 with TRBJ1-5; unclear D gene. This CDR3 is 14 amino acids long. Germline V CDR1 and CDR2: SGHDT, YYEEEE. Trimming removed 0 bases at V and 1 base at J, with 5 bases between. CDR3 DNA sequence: TGTGCCAGCAGCTTGGGTCAGAGCAATCAGCCCCAGCATTTT. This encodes CASSLGQSNQPQHF.

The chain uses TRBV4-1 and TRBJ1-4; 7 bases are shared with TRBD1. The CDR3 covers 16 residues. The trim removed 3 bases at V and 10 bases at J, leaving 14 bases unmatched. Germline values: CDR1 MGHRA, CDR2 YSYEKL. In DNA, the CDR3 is TGCGCCAGCAGCCAGCAAGAGGTCGACAGGGTGGGAAAACTGTTTTTT. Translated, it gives CASSQQEVDRVGKLFF.

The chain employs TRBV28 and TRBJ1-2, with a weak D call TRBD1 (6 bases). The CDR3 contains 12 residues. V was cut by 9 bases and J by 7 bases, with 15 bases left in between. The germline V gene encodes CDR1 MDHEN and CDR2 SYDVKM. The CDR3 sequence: CASEGGGFGYTF. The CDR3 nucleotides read TGTGCCAGTGAAGGTGGGGGCTTTGGCTACACCTTC.

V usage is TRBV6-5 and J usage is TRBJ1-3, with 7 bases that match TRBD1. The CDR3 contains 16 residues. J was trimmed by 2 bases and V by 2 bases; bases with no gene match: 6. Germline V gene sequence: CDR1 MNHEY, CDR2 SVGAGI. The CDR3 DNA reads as TGTGCCAGCAGTTACCCCCTCGGGACAGCTGGAAACACCATATATTTT. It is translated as CASSYPLGTAGNTIYF.

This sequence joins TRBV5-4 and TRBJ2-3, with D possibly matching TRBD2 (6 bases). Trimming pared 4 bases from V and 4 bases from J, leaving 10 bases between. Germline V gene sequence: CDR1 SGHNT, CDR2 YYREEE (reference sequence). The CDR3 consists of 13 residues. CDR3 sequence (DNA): TGTGCCAGCAGCCGGAGGGGAGCAGATACGCAGTATTTT. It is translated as CASSRRGADTQYF.

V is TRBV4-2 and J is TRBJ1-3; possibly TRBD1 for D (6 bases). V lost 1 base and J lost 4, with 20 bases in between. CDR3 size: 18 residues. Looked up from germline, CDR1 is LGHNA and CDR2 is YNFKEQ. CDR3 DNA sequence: TGTGCCAGCAGCCAAGGAGGGGGAGGGGGGATTTCGGGAAACACCATATATTTT. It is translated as CASSQGGGGGISGNTIYF.

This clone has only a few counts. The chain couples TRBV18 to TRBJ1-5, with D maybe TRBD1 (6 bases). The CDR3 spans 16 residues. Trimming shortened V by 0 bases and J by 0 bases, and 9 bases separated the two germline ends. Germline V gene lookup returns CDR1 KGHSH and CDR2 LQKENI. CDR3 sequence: CASSPPQGFSNQPQHF. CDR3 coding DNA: TGTGCCAGCTCACCACCACAGGGATTTAGCAATCAGCCCCAGCATTTT.

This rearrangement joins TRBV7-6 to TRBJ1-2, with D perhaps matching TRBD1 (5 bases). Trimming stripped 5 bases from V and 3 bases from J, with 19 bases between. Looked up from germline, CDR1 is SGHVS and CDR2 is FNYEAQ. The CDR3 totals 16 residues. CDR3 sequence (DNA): TGTGCCAGCAGCCCAACGGCGGGGGTCAGTCACTATGGCTACACCTTC. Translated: CASSPTAGVSHYGYTF.

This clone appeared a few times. The CDR3 DNA reads as TGTGCCAGCAGCCCCCTCGGGATGGAGACCCAGTACTTC. Translating it yields CASSPLGMETQYF. This rearrangement joins TRBV7-9 to TRBJ2-5, with a possible D match to TRBD2 (5 bases). Deletions cut 5 bases from V and 5 bases from J, with 12 bases between. Per the germline V gene, CDR1 is SEHNR and CDR2 is FQNEAQ (reference sequence). The CDR3 is made up of 13 amino acids.